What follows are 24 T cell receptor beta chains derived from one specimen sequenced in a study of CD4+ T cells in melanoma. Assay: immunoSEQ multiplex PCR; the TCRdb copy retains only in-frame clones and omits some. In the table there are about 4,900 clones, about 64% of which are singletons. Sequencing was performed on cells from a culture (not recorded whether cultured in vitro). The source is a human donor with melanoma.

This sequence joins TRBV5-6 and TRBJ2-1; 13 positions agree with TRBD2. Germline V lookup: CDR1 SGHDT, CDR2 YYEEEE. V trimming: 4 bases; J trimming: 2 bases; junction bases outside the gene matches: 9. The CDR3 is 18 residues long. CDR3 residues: CASSPRTSGRKAYNEQFF. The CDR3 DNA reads TGTGCCAGCAGCCCCCGGACTAGCGGGAGAAAGGCCTACAATGAGCAGTTCTTC.

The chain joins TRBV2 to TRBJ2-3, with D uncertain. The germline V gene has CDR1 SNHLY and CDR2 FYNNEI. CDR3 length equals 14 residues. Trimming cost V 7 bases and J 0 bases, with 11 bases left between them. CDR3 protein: CASTSLLSTDTQYF. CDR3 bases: TGTGCCAGCACATCTCTACTTAGCACAGATACGCAGTATTTT.

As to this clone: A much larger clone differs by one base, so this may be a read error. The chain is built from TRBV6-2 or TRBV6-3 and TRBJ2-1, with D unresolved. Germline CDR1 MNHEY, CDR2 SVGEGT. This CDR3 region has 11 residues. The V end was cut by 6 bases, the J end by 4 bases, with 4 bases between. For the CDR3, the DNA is TGTGCCAGCAGCCCTTACAATGAGCAGTTCTTC. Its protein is CASSPYNEQFF.

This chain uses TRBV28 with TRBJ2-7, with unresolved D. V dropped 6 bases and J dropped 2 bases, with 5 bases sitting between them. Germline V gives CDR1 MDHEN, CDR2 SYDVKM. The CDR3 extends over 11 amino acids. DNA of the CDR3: TGTGCCAGCAGGTCGCCCTACGAGCAGTACTTC. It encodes CASRSPYEQYF.

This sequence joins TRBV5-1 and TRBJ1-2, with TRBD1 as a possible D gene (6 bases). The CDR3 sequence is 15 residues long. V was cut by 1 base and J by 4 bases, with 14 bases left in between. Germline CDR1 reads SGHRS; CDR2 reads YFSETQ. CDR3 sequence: CASSLPGEKLYGYTF. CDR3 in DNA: TGCGCCAGCAGCTTGCCAGGGGAAAAACTCTATGGCTACACCTTC.

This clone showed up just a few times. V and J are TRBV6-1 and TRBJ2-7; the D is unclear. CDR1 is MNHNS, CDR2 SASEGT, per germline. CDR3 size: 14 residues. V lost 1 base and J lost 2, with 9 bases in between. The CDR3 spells CASSEDSPPYEQYF. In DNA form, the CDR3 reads TGTGCCAGCAGTGAAGACAGCCCACCCTACGAGCAGTACTTC.

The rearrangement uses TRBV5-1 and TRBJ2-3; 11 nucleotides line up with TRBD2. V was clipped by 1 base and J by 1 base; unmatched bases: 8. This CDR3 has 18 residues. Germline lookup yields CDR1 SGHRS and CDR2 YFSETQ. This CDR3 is CASSLWTSGPLGTDTQYF. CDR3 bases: TGCGCCAGCAGCTTGTGGACTAGCGGGCCTCTGGGCACAGATACGCAGTATTTT.

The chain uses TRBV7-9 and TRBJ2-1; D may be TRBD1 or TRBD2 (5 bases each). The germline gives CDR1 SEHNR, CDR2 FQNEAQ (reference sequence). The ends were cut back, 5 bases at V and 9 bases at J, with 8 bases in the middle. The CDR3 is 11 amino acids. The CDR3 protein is CASSRGVEQFF. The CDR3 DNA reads TGTGCCAGCAGCCGAGGGGTTGAGCAGTTCTTC. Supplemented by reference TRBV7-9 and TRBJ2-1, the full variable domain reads DTGVSQNPRHKITKRGQNVTFRCDPISEHNRLYWYRQTLGQGPEFLTYFQNEAQLEKSRLLSDRFSAERPKGSFSTLEIQRTEQGDSAMYLCASSRGVEQFFGPGTRLTVL.

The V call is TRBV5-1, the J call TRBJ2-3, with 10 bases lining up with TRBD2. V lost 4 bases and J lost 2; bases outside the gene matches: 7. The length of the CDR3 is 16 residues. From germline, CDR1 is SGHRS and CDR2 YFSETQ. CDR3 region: CASSVTSGSYTDTQYF. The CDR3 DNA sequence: TGCGCCAGCAGCGTGACTAGCGGGTCCTACACAGATACGCAGTATTTT. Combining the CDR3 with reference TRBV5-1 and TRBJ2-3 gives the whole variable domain KAGVTQTPRYLIKTRGQQVTLSCSPISGHRSVSWYQQTPGQGLQFLFEYFSETQRNKGNFPGRFSGRQFSNSRSEMNVSTLELGDSALYLCASSVTSGSYTDTQYFGPGTRLTVL.

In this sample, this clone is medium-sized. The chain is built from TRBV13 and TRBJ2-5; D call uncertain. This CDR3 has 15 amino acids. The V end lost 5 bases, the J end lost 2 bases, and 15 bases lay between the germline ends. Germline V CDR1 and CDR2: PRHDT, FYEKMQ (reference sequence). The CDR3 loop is CASSTRLGTQETQYF. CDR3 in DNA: TGTGCCAGCAGCACCCGACTGGGAACACAAGAGACCCAGTACTTC.

DNA for the CDR3: TGTGCCAGCATCGACCTCCGGGGGGAGGGGGCAGTTCCAGAGACCCAGTACTTC. This gives the protein CASIDLRGEGAVPETQYF. The chain carries TRBV7-8 and TRBJ2-5; the D call may be TRBD1 or TRBD2 (7 bases each). CDR3 length: 18 residues. V lost 7 bases and J 4 bases, leaving 28 bases between the germline ends. CDR1 and CDR2 (germline): SGHVS, FQNEAQ.

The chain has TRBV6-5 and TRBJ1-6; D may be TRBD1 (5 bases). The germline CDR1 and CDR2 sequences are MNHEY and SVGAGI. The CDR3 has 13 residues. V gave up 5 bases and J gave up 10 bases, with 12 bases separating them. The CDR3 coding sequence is TGTGCCAGCAGTCAGGGACGCGACTCACCCCTCCACTTT. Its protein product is CASSQGRDSPLHF.

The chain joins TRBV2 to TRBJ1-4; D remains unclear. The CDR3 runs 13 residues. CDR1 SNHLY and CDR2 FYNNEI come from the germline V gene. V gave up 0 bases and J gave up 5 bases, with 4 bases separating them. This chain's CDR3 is CASSEAENEKLFF. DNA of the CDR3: TGTGCCAGCAGTGAAGCGGAGAATGAAAAACTGTTTTTT.

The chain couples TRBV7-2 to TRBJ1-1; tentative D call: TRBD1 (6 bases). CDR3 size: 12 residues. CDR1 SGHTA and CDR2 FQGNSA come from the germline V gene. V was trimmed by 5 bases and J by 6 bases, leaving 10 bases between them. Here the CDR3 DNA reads TGTGCCAGCAGCCTAGGGGGACCTGAAGCTTTCTTT. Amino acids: CASSLGGPEAFF.

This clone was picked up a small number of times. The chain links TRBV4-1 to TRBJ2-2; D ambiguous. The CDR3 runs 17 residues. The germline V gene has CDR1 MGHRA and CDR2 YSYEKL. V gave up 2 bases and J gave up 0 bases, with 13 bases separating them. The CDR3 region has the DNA TGCGCCAGCAGCCAATTTCAGGAATTCGCGAACACCGGGGAGCTGTTTTTT. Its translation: CASSQFQEFANTGELFF.

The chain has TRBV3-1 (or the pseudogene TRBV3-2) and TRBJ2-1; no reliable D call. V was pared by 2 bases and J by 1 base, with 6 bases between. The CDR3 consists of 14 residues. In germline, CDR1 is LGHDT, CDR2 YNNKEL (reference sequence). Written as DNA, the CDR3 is TGTGCCAGCAGCCAAATCGGGTCCTACAATGAGCAGTTCTTC. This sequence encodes CASSQIGSYNEQFF.

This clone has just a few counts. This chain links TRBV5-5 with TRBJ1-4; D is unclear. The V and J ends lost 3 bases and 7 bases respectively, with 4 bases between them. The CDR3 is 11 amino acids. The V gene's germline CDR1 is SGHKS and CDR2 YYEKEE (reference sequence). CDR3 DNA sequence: TGTGCCAGCAGCTACAGTGAAAAACTGTTTTTT. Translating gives CASSYSEKLFF.

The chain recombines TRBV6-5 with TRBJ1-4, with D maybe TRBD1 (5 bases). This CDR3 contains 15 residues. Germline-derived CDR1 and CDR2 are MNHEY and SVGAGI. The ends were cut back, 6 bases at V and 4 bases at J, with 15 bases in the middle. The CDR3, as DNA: TGTGCCAGCAGACCAGGGTCCGCGGGTAATGAAAAACTGTTTTTT. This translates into CASRPGSAGNEKLFF.

The CDR3 DNA reads TGTGCCAGTCAGGACAGATTGAACACTGAAGCTTTCTTT. Translation gives CASQDRLNTEAFF. The rearrangement links TRBV19 to TRBJ1-1; tentatively, D is TRBD1 (6 bases). The CDR3 contains 13 residues. Deletions cut 8 bases from V and 0 bases from J, with 10 bases between. Germline assignment: CDR1 LNHDA and CDR2 SQIVND (reference sequence).

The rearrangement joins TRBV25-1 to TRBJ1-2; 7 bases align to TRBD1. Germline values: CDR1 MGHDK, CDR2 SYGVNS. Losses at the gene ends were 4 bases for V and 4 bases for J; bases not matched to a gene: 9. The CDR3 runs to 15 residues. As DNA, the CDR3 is TGTGCCAGCAGTGGAGGCCTTAGACAGGGCTATGGCTACACCTTC. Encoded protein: CASSGGLRQGYGYTF.

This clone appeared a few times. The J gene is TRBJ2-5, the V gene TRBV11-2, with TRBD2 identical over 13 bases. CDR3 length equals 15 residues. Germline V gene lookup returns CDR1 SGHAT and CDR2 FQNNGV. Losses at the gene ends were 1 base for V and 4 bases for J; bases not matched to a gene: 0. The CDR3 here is CASSLGLAGGETQYF. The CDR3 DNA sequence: TGTGCCAGCAGCTTAGGACTAGCGGGGGGAGAGACCCAGTACTTC.

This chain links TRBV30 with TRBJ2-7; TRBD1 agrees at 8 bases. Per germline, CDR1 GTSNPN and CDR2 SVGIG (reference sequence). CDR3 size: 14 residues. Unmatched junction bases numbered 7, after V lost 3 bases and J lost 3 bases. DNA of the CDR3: TGTGCCTGGAGGTCCACAGGGGGATTCTACGAGCAGTACTTC. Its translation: CAWRSTGGFYEQYF.

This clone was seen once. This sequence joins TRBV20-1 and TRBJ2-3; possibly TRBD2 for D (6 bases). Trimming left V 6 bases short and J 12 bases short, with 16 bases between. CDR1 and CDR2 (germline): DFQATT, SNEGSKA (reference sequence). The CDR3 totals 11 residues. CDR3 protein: CSARNSGLQYF. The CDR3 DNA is TGCAGTGCGAGGAATAGCGGTCTTCAGTATTTT.

CDR3 bases: TGTGCCTGGAGCTCCGGACAGGGAGGAGATACGCAGTATTTT. Protein product: CAWSSGQGGDTQYF. This chain uses TRBV30 with TRBJ2-3; 8 positions agree with TRBD1. The CDR3 spans 14 residues. CDR1 and CDR2 from the germline V gene are GTSNPN and SVGIG (reference sequence). V lost 3 bases and J lost 5; bases outside the gene matches: 7.